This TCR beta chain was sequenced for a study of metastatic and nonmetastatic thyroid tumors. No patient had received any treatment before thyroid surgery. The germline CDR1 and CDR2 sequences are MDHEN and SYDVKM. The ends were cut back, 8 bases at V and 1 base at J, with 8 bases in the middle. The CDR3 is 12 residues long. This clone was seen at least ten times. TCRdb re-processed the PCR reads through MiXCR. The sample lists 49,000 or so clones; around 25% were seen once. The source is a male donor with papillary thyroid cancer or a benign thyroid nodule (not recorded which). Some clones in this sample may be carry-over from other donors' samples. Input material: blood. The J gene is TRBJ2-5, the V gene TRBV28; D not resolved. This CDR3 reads CASGDSQETQYF. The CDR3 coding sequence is TGTGCCAGCGGCGATAGCCAAGAGACCCAGTACTTC.